This paragraph reports one T cell receptor beta chain. V lost 0 bases and J 6 bases, leaving 13 bases between the germline ends. CDR1 is SGHRS, CDR2 YFSETQ, per germline. The CDR3 has 15 residues. The data were taken from a study of patients and donors after allogeneic stem cell transplantation. TCRdb processed the RT-PCR reads anew with MiXCR; each CDR3 protein has one entry. The repertoire has about 160,000 distinct CDR3 sequences, about 40% of them found once; the top ten carry 50%. Sequenced material: blood, either unsorted or a sorted T cell fraction (not recorded which). This clonotype originated in a human donor who was either an allogeneic HSCT recipient or a stem cell or donor lymphocyte infusion donor (not recorded which). It is not recorded whose cells these are; they may come from a transplant donor. The chain has TRBV5-1 and TRBJ2-1; tentatively, D is TRBD1 or TRBD2 (5 bases each). The CDR3 DNA reads as TGCGCCAGCAGCTTGGGGGACGGTAAAAGCAATGAGCAGTTCTTC. Its translation: CASSLGDGKSNEQFF.